The 17 T cell receptor beta chains below come from one sample, sequenced in a study of CD8 T cells in Susac syndrome. RNA, at roughly 0.5 to 1 ug, was reverse transcribed with random hexamers. MiXCR was run by TCRdb on the immunoSEQ multiplex PCR reads, yielding one entry per CDR3 protein. The table has over 350,000 distinct CDR3 sequences, 75% to 90% seen once; the top ten hold about 0.12%. The sample comprised CD8+ T cells from PBMCs. These receptors were taken from a human donor with multiple sclerosis.

This clonotype has a single count. This chain connects TRBV7-9 to TRBJ2-3, with D perhaps given as TRBD1 or TRBD2 (5 bases each). CDR1 and CDR2 (germline): SEHNR, FQNEAQ (reference sequence). Trimming stripped 1 base from V and 7 bases from J, with 12 bases between. The CDR3 is 14 amino acids. The CDR3 region has the DNA TGTGCCAGCAGCTTAGTGGCAGGGAGATATACGCAGTATTTT. Amino acid sequence: CASSLVAGRYTQYF.

V gene TRBV9 combines with J gene TRBJ2-1, with 8 bases that match TRBD1. This CDR3 comprises 16 residues. Looked up from germline, CDR1 is SGDLS and CDR2 is YYNGEE. V shed 3 bases, J shed 4 bases, and the junction held 9 bases outside the gene matches. The CDR3 loop reads CASSAGTGGPYNEQFF. CDR3 nucleotide sequence: TGTGCCAGCAGCGCTGGGACAGGAGGGCCATACAATGAGCAGTTCTTC.

The chain combines TRBV25-1 with TRBJ2-3; 11 nucleotides agree with TRBD2. V gave up 1 base and J gave up 3 bases; unmatched junction bases: 3. Germline V lookup: CDR1 MGHDK, CDR2 SYGVNS. The length of the CDR3 is 16 residues. As DNA, the CDR3 is TGTGCCAGCAGTGAATTACTAGCGGGGGAAACAGATACGCAGTATTTT. This sequence encodes CASSELLAGETDTQYF.

CDR3: CASSGTRGDFYEQYF. The CDR3 region has the DNA TGTGCCAGCAGTGGTACCAGGGGCGACTTCTACGAGCAGTACTTC. The rearrangement uses TRBV2 and TRBJ2-7, with D maybe TRBD1 (6 bases). Germline V gene lookup returns CDR1 SNHLY and CDR2 FYNNEI. CDR3 length: 15 amino acids. V was cut by 4 bases and J by 3 bases, with 16 bases left in between.

The table lists this clonotype with a count of one. The chain couples TRBV5-1 to TRBJ1-1; 7 bases are shared with TRBD1. Germline V gene lookup returns CDR1 SGHRS and CDR2 YFSETQ. The CDR3 sequence is 14 residues long. V was pared by 0 bases and J by 8 bases, with 7 bases of the junction left unmatched. DNA of the CDR3: TGCGCCAGCAGCTTGGGGCCCCGGGACAGCGAAGCTTTCTTT. Translation: CASSLGPRDSEAFF.

This clonotype was seen more than once but under ten times. Sequence at one end of the junction differs from germline and may be a read error. V and J are TRBV20-1 and TRBJ2-1; TRBD1 or TRBD2 may be the D gene (5 bases each). Germline CDR1 is DFQATT and CDR2 is SNEGSKA (reference sequence). This CDR3 contains 14 residues. The CDR3 DNA is TGCAGTGCCAGAGGGGTCCTCTCCTACAATGAGCAGTTCTTC. It translates to CSARGVLSYNEQFF.

CDR3 sequence reads: CASRAHQGQAFWQPQHF. The CDR3 DNA reads TGTGCCAGCAGGGCCCATCAGGGACAGGCCTTCTGGCAGCCCCAGCATTTT. The rearrangement uses TRBV28 and TRBJ1-5, with 8 bases that match TRBD1. Germline-derived CDR1 and CDR2 are MDHEN and SYDVKM. V was clipped by 6 bases and J by 7 bases; unmatched bases: 17. This CDR3 is 17 amino acids long.

This clonotype was picked up one time. The CDR3 nucleotides are TGTGCCAGCAGCTCAGAACTGGACTTCGGAGGTGGGACGCAGTATTTT. The encoded protein is CASSSELDFGGGTQYF. The chain couples TRBV27 to TRBJ2-3; D possibly corresponds to TRBD2 (5 bases). Germline V gene sequence: CDR1 MNHEY, CDR2 SMNVEV (reference sequence). The V end was cut by 6 bases, the J end by 9 bases, with 25 bases between. CDR3 length: 16 residues.

This clonotype came up once. The chain is built from TRBV7-8 and TRBJ2-2; D ambiguous. The germline V and J ends were trimmed by 6 bases and 3 bases, with 11 bases remaining between them. The CDR3 length is 14 residues. From germline, CDR1 is SGHVS and CDR2 FQNEAQ. The CDR3 DNA sequence: TGTGCCAGCAGTAAAACAGCGTACACCGGGGAGCTGTTTTTT. It is translated as CASSKTAYTGELFF.

The CDR3 region is CASSQGDEANYGYTF. As DNA, the CDR3 is TGTGCCAGCAGCCAGGGGGACGAAGCTAACTATGGCTACACCTTC. The rearrangement joins TRBV14 to TRBJ1-2, with TRBD1 as a possible D gene (5 bases). CDR3 size: 15 residues. Deletions cut 3 bases from V and 0 bases from J, with 11 bases between. Germline-derived CDR1 and CDR2 are SGHDN and FVKESK.

J is TRBJ1-5 and V is TRBV27; 9 positions agree with TRBD1. V dropped 0 bases and J dropped 3; count of bases not matched to a gene: 3. The germline gives CDR1 MNHEY, CDR2 SMNVEV (reference sequence). This CDR3 comprises 16 residues. Written as DNA, the CDR3 is TGTGCCAGCAGTTTATCTGGGACAGGGAACAATCAGCCCCAGCATTTT. Protein product: CASSLSGTGNNQPQHF.

The chain links TRBV30 to TRBJ1-1, with D uncertain. This CDR3 comprises 11 residues. From germline, CDR1 is GTSNPN and CDR2 SVGIG (reference sequence). The V and J ends lost 2 bases and 5 bases respectively, with 6 bases between them. This CDR3 reads CAWSFHTEAFF. The CDR3 DNA sequence: TGTGCCTGGAGTTTCCATACTGAAGCTTTCTTT.

This clonotype was seen once. The V call is TRBV6-5, the J call TRBJ2-2; D uncertain. The CDR3 consists of 15 residues. Trimming took off 4 bases at V and 6 bases at J, with 15 bases between the two ends. Germline CDR1 and CDR2: MNHEY and SVGAGI. The CDR3 coding sequence is TGTGCCAGCAGTTCCCGGTTGTCTCGCCCCGGGGAGCTGTTTTTT. This translates into CASSSRLSRPGELFF.

J is TRBJ1-2 and V is TRBV20-1; 9 positions match TRBD1. CDR1 is DFQATT and CDR2 is SNEGSKA in the germline V gene (reference sequence). Trimming at V came to 5 bases and at J to 4 bases, leaving 5 bases not matched to a gene. This CDR3 comprises 13 residues. The CDR3 DNA follows: TGCAGTGCTCTCGACAGGGGGACCTATGGCTACACCTTC. As protein: CSALDRGTYGYTF.

The chain is built from TRBV5-6 and TRBJ1-5; no clear D gene. CDR1 SGHDT and CDR2 YYEEEE come from the germline V gene. This CDR3 has 13 amino acids. The germline V and J ends were trimmed by 0 bases and 8 bases, with 9 bases remaining between them. The CDR3 loop reads CASSLERREPQHF. In DNA, the CDR3 is TGTGCCAGCAGCTTGGAGCGCCGGGAGCCCCAGCATTTT.

The chain recombines TRBV4-1 with TRBJ2-7; 7 bases are shared with TRBD1. Germline values: CDR1 MGHRA, CDR2 YSYEKL. The V gene end was trimmed by 3 bases and the J gene end by 4 bases; junction bases not matched to a gene: 3. This CDR3 has 13 residues. CDR3 sequence reads: CASSHVTGYEQYF. For the CDR3, the DNA is TGCGCCAGCAGCCACGTGACAGGGTACGAGCAGTACTTC.

The V and J genes are TRBV4-1 and TRBJ1-2; D is unresolved. Between the trimmed V and J ends, which lost 0 bases and 5 bases, there was a span of 16 bases. This CDR3 is built from 16 residues. Germline V gene lookup returns CDR1 MGHRA and CDR2 YSYEKL. The CDR3 protein is CASSQDLGRAHYGYTF. The CDR3 bases are TGCGCCAGCAGCCAAGATCTCGGGAGGGCCCATTATGGCTACACCTTC.